This entry describes one T cell receptor (beta chain). Its antigen is not known. The CDR3 loop spans 14 amino acids. Trimming cost V 6 bases and J 0 bases, with 9 bases left between them. Germline V CDR1 and CDR2: LGHNA, YSLEER. Preparation of the TCRbeta library was carried out with unique molecular identifiers. TCRdb called the PCR reads again in MiXCR, with one record for every CDR3 protein. Here the sample spans fewer than 550,000 distinct CDR3 sequences, 9.5% to 12% being singletons. This sample was taken from a study of T-cell reconstitution after alpha-beta-depleted transplantation in children. The study's findings and limits: After transplant, at about two months, alpha-beta T cells were reportedly derived from several hundred expanded graft clones. The study traced high day-60 TCRbeta diversity in some patients to surviving recipient T cells and thymic progenitors.

This chain links TRBV4-3 with TRBJ1-3; possibly TRBD1 for D (5 bases). The origin of this receptor is a female patient between 2 and 15 years old who had a stem cell transplant for aplastic anemia, so the T cells may come from the graft donor. The source material was PBMCs, mostly from graft donor cells, sampled 180 days after TCRalphabeta/CD19-depleted stem cell transplant. CDR3 in DNA: TGCGCCAGCAGACAGACAGCCTCTGGAAACACCATATATTTT. This codes for CASRQTASGNTIYF.